This T cell receptor (beta chain) was retrieved from a study of T cells in Graves' hyperthyroidism and ophthalmopathy. Study observations and caveats: It was a median about seven months before onset that the model predicted ophthalmopathy.

Concerning this clonotype itself: Its antigen is as yet unknown.

Amplification yielded TCR beta CDR3 regions, with RNA transcripts as the source. The HTBI primer set was used in a first-round RT-PCR of the TCR CDR3. Each CDR3 protein gets one entry after TCRdb re-called the multiplex PCR reads with MiXCR. The sample yields 700,000 to 850,000 distinct CDR3 sequences, 30% to 40% seen once. This CDR3 spans 17 amino acids. The V and J ends lost 10 bases and 0 bases respectively, with 22 bases between them. The sequenced sample was blood. The receptor comes from a woman in her 40s with Graves' hyperthyroidism. The chain recombines TRBV12-3 or TRBV12-4 with TRBJ1-5, with a possible D match to TRBD1 (6 bases). The CDR3 region is CANRANGGYNSNQPQHF. In DNA, the CDR3 is TGTGCCAACAGGGCTAACGGGGGATACAATAGCAATCAGCCCCAGCATTTT.